The following is a T cell receptor (beta chain) sequence with its context. Its antigen is undetermined. Germline V lookup: CDR1 LNHNV, CDR2 YYDKDF (reference sequence). The V gene lost 0 bases and the J gene lost 4 bases, with 9 bases spanning the gap. The CDR3 is made up of 15 amino acids. The data were produced by immunoSEQ multiplex PCR, yet TCRdb's version contains in-frame clones alone and is incomplete. Of approximately 1.5 million clones listed, under 99% are singletons. These data are taken from a study of shared clonotypes between healthy human individuals. The overall study: The donor group consisted of two women and a few men, aged 18 to 49.

Findings and limits, study-wide: Sampling covered blood only; tissue repertoires likely differ. Naive subsets typically showed greater estimated richness than memory subsets.

Sequencing input: naive CD4+ T cells sorted from blood. Described subset: CD45RA+ positively selected. This TCR was recovered from a young man in good health. This chain connects TRBV15 to TRBJ2-2, with a possible D match to TRBD1 (6 bases). This CDR3 is CATSRDWTATGELFF. In DNA, the CDR3 is TGTGCCACCAGCAGAGATTGGACAGCCACCGGGGAGCTGTTTTTT.